The 17 T cell receptor beta chains below come from one sample, sequenced in a study of blood T cell repertoires in COVID-19. The method was immunoSEQ multiplex PCR; TCRdb's version includes in-frame clones alone and lacks a portion of them. Counted here are about 190,000 clones, 60% to 80% occurring once; the ten biggest clones make up around a sixth. The sequencing sample was made of peripheral blood. The receptors here all came from a man aged 60 to 75 with active or convalescent COVID-19.

V and J are TRBV5-1 and TRBJ2-1; the match to TRBD2 covers 7 bases. Germline CDR1 and CDR2: SGHRS and YFSETQ. The CDR3 is 19 amino acids. The ends lost 1 base at V and 5 bases at J; junction bases unmatched: 18. CDR3 sequence: CASSLSPGTAGGENNEQFF. The CDR3 region has the DNA TGCGCCAGCAGCTTGTCCCCCGGGACCGCTGGGGGGGAAAACAATGAGCAGTTCTTC.

As DNA, the CDR3 is TGTGCCAGCAATCTAGCGGGAGTCCACAATGAGCAGTTCTTC. As protein: CASNLAGVHNEQFF. This chain joins TRBV14 and TRBJ2-1; 10 nucleotides agree with TRBD2. CDR1 and CDR2 (germline): SGHDN, FVKESK. The CDR3 extends over 14 amino acids. Trimming at V came to 7 bases and at J to 5 bases, leaving 5 bases not matched to a gene. Complete variable domain (other parts from reference TRBV14 and TRBJ2-1): EAGVTQFPSHSVIEKGQTVTLRCDPISGHDNLYWYRRVMGKEIKFLLHFVKESKQDESGMPNNRFLAERTGGTYSTLKVQPAELEDSGVYFCASNLAGVHNEQFFGPGTRLTVL.

This chain connects TRBV6-2 or TRBV6-3 to TRBJ1-6, with 8 bases aligning to TRBD1. V shed 5 bases and J 7 bases; nucleotides not matched to a gene: 10. From germline, CDR1 is MNHEY and CDR2 SVGEGT. The CDR3 totals 16 residues. The DNA of the CDR3 is TGTGCCAGCAGTCCGAGAGGACAGGGAAGGAATTCACCCCTCCACTTT. Protein sequence: CASSPRGQGRNSPLHF.

The chain employs TRBV10-3 and TRBJ1-2, with D maybe TRBD1 (6 bases). V gave up 4 bases and J gave up 7 bases, with 13 bases separating them. The length of the CDR3 is 13 residues. The germline CDR1 and CDR2 sequences are ENHRY and SYGVKD. This CDR3 is CAISVGGRGGYTF. CDR3 sequence (DNA): TGTGCCATCAGTGTCGGGGGGCGGGGTGGCTACACCTTC.

V and J are TRBV24-1 and TRBJ2-7; 9 nucleotides line up with TRBD1. CDR3 length: 17 amino acids. Unmatched junction bases numbered 9, after V lost 4 bases and J lost 0 bases. Germline CDR1 is KGHDR and CDR2 is SFDVKD. CDR3 residues: CATSDPSPGQGSYEQYF. CDR3 bases: TGTGCCACCAGTGACCCGAGTCCGGGACAGGGCTCCTACGAGCAGTACTTC.

The rearrangement uses TRBV15 and TRBJ1-6; D is unresolved. The germline V gene has CDR1 LNHNV and CDR2 YYDKDF (reference sequence). V was clipped by 0 bases and J by 8 bases, with 14 bases between them. The CDR3 loop spans 16 amino acids. CDR3 nucleotides: TGTGCCACCAGCAGAGATCTCGGAGGGTTTGATTCACCCCTCCACTTT. This encodes CATSRDLGGFDSPLHF.

The V gene is TRBV1, the J gene TRBJ2-1; the table's D gene call, TRBD2, was not cross checked with the DNA. TRBV1 is a pseudogene locus. CDR3 length: 13 residues. Here the CDR3 reads CTSSQEATSKQFF. Here the CDR3 DNA reads TGCACCAGCAGCCAAGAGGCGACTAGTAAGCAGTTCTTC.

V usage is TRBV7-9 and J usage is TRBJ1-5; no clear D gene. Trimming cost V 5 bases and J 4 bases, with 15 bases left between them. CDR3 size: 15 residues. CDR1 and CDR2 from the germline V gene are SEHNR and FQNEAQ (reference sequence). CDR3 amino acids: CASSPLGGKNQPQHF. Here the CDR3 DNA reads TGTGCCAGCAGCCCCCTCGGAGGGAAAAATCAGCCCCAGCATTTT.

The CDR3 DNA reads as TGTGCCAGCAGCGGACAGGGAGAAACTGAAGCTTTCTTT. Translated, it gives CASSGQGETEAFF. The J gene is TRBJ1-1, the V gene TRBV9; 7 nucleotides agree with TRBD1. After removal of 3 bases from V and 5 bases from J, the junction contained 4 bases not matched to a gene. This CDR3 comprises 13 residues. CDR1 is SGDLS, CDR2 YYNGEE, per germline.

The J gene is TRBJ1-5, the V gene TRBV12-3 or TRBV12-4, with unresolved D. The length of the CDR3 is 13 residues. V lost 8 bases and J 4 bases, leaving 12 bases between the germline ends. The DNA for the CDR3 is TGTGCCAGCGGTGGGCAGATAAATCAGCCCCAGCATTTT. This translates into CASGGQINQPQHF.

V and J are TRBV25-1 and TRBJ2-2; D perhaps matches TRBD1 (5 bases). There are 14 residues in the CDR3. The germline CDR1 and CDR2 sequences are MGHDK and SYGVNS. Trimming stripped 4 bases from V and 1 base from J, with 7 bases between. This chain's CDR3 is CASSGRGNTGELFF. The DNA for the CDR3 is TGTGCCAGCAGTGGTAGGGGGAACACCGGGGAGCTGTTTTTT. Using reference TRBV25-1 and TRBJ2-2 for the parts outside the CDR3, the full variable domain is EADIYQTPRYLVIGTGKKITLECSQTMGHDKMYWYQQDPGMELHLIHYSYGVNSTEKGDLSSESTVSRIRTEHFPLTLESARPSHTSQYLCASSGRGNTGELFFGEGSRLTVL.

The chain joins TRBV5-4 to TRBJ2-1, with D perhaps TRBD1 (6 bases). This CDR3 region has 15 residues. Germline V gene lookup returns CDR1 SGHNT and CDR2 YYREEE (reference sequence). Trimming removed 3 bases from V and 7 bases from J, with 17 bases in between. This CDR3 is CASSSRTPRGNEQFF. The CDR3 region has the DNA TGTGCCAGCAGCTCACGGACCCCAAGGGGGAATGAGCAGTTCTTC.

This clone was observed a few times. The gene calls are TRBV19 and TRBJ2-3; 9 bases match TRBD2. The germline CDR1 and CDR2 sequences are LNHDA and SQIVND (reference sequence). This CDR3 comprises 18 residues. V trimming: 6 bases; J trimming: 0 bases; junction bases outside the gene matches: 13. The CDR3 DNA follows: TGTGCCAGTAGCGCCGGGACTAGCAGAAGTTCTAGCACAGATACGCAGTATTTT. Translation: CASSAGTSRSSSTDTQYF.

This clone was seen just once. The V and J genes are TRBV14 and TRBJ2-7; 10 bases align to TRBD2. Germline trimming cut 3 bases from V and 4 bases from J; bases unmatched to any gene: 6. This CDR3 comprises 15 residues. CDR1 and CDR2 from the germline V gene are SGHDN and FVKESK. The CDR3 protein is CASSQEAGGGYEQYF. In DNA, the CDR3 is TGTGCCAGCAGCCAGGAAGCGGGAGGGGGTTACGAGCAGTACTTC.

This chain uses TRBV7-9 with TRBJ1-4; TRBD1 is a possible D gene (6 bases). The CDR3 spans 16 residues. Germline V lookup: CDR1 SEHNR, CDR2 FQNEAQ (reference sequence). V was trimmed by 0 bases and J by 4 bases, leaving 12 bases between them. CDR3: CASSLASQGHNEKLFF. In DNA, the CDR3 is TGTGCCAGCAGCTTAGCGAGCCAGGGACATAATGAAAAACTGTTTTTT.

The chain joins TRBV4-3 to TRBJ1-6; possibly TRBD1 for D (5 bases). The CDR3 consists of 13 residues. CDR1 and CDR2 (germline): LGHNA, YSLEER. With 1 base removed from V and 10 bases from J, the gap between germline ends came to 8 bases. CDR3 bases: TGCGCCAGCAGCCAAGTACAGGCGTCACCCCTCCACTTT. Residues: CASSQVQASPLHF.

The gene calls are TRBV5-1 and TRBJ2-1, with TRBD2 matching 7 bases. CDR1 is SGHRS and CDR2 is YFSETQ in the germline V gene. CDR3 length: 14 amino acids. V lost 2 bases to trimming and J lost 8 bases; unmatched junction nucleotides: 7. The CDR3 DNA reads as TGCGCCAGCAGCTTAGGCGGGAGTGTCGATGAGCAGTTCTTC. This encodes CASSLGGSVDEQFF.